Here is one T cell receptor beta chain with its context. The clone's antigen remains unknown. No qualities accompany the bases; no much larger clone lies one base away. The data stem from a study of graft-versus-host responses after intestinal transplantation (dated by TCRdb to the early 2020s). About the investigation overall: The transplants that recipients got were multivisceral, liver-intestinal, or isolated intestinal. Anti-thymocyte globulin induction was given to all recipients, followed by maintenance tacrolimus and steroids for approximately three years. Graft-versus-host and host-versus-graft alloreactive T cell clones were tracked in the graft, circulation and bone marrow after intestinal transplantation using bulk TCR-beta CDR3 sequencing. Alloreactive clones were identified by sequencing pre-transplant mixed lymphocyte reaction products and comparing these products with unstimulated pre-transplant donor and recipient T cells. The cohort enrolled 20 to 25 intestinal transplant recipients including one retransplant, and 3 patients lacking pretransplant specimens were excluded. Donor T cell macrochimerism was defined as a peak of at least 4% donor T cells among recipient peripheral blood mononuclear cells. Samples from a few later patients were sequenced in-house on an Illumina MiSeq with MiXCR processing rather than by the commercial service.

The library was prepared using the immunoSEQ multiplex PCR assay. High-throughput TCR-beta CDR3 sequencing of genomic DNA from most patients was performed by Adaptive Biotechnologies. In the paper's pipeline: Adaptive's ImmunoSEQ software was the source of the TCR sequencing data for 15 to 20 patients, while a few other patients were processed with MiXCR and VDJtools. CDR3 nucleotide sequences shared between donor and recipient were removed because their origin could not be assigned. To count as alloreactive, a clone needed at least 2-fold expansion over unstimulated cells and a minimum CFSE-low frequency of 0.002% (template counts) or 0.001% (read counts). Clones were considered mappable if detected in sequenced pre-transplant spleen, lymph node, or MLR CFSE-low populations of the donor or recipient. The cumulative frequency of alloreactive clones was calculated as a percentage of all sequences, weighted by copy number. In TCRdb, the immuneACCESS table is reduced to in-frame sequences with V and J assigned. These tables do not hold every clone; where another copy was compared, an unresolved V gene accounts for under half, and the others remain unexplained. D and trimming come from the DNA, and the V and J calls and clone size come from that table. Across this sample there are around 43,000 clones, with around nine tenths seen only once. The leading ten clones occupy about 4.4% of the sample.

Blood samples were collected up to 4 times in the first month after transplant and then at least monthly when available. General conclusions and limits of the study: GvH clones turned up in recipient bone marrow, with some appearing earlier in ileal mucosa or blood, a pattern consistent with an intestinal mucosal origin. Early after transplant, declines in HvG clones were associated with peak levels of circulating GvH clones. High GvH to HvG T cell clonal ratios were observed in the allografts of patients with donor T cell macrochimerism. Conclusions were limited by the relatively low number and heterogeneity of intestinal transplant patients.

V is pared back by 2 bases and J by 0 bases, with 17 bases lying between the germline termini. CDR1 and CDR2, looked up from the germline V gene (reference sequence), are SEHNR and FQNEAQ. The CDR3 spans 17 residues, from the cysteine through the phenylalanine. The kept DNA is CDR3 alone, 51 bases in frame from the first base. Here the chain combines TRBV7-9 and TRBJ2-7; the D gene is unclear. Sequenced here: PBMCs, sampled 524 days after transplant. The clonotype originates from a human patient who received an intestinal transplant, so some T cells may come from the graft donor. CDR3 protein: CASSLNPSAASSYEQYF. The DNA reads TGTGCCAGCAGCTTAAACCCCTCCGCGGCGAGCTCCTACGAGCAGTACTTC.